This T cell receptor (beta chain) appears in the sequencing data of a study of cytomegalovirus exposure and HLA in healthy donors. Germline trimming cut 4 bases from V and 0 bases from J; bases unmatched to any gene: 3. In germline, CDR1 is SGHRS, CDR2 YFSETQ. The CDR3 is 14 residues long. On this clone itself: Its antigen is not identified.

Generated by immunoSEQ multiplex PCR, the TCRdb table keeps only in-frame clones and is missing some. The table has 150,000 or so clones, 85% to 95% seen once. Study results and limitations: TCR beta chains numbering some 160 were designated cytomegalovirus-associated. There were some public TCRs occurring in many donors, but most TCR sequences were rare.

The chain uses TRBV5-1 and TRBJ2-7; 8 positions match TRBD1. This clonotype was obtained from a young man in good health and CMV-seropositive. Input material: PBMCs. The chain's CDR3 is CASSPGQGSYEQYF. The CDR3 nucleotides read TGCGCCAGCAGCCCCGGACAGGGCTCCTACGAGCAGTACTTC.